The source of this TCR beta chain is a study of control samples from healthy donors and cancer patients. The table came from immunoSEQ multiplex PCR; TCRdb's copy has only in-frame clones and leaves some out. The sample carries about 110,000 clones, approximately 90% recorded once. Germline V gene sequence: CDR1 SGHTA, CDR2 FQGTGA. The V gene lost 5 bases and the J gene lost 3 bases, with 7 bases spanning the gap. CDR3 size: 13 residues. The genes are TRBV7-3 and TRBJ2-2; D ambiguous. This TCR was recovered from a woman in her forties or fifties in good health. The source material was blood. CDR3 nucleotide sequence: TGTGCCAGCAGCCAGGAACACACCGGGGAGCTGTTTTTT. As protein: CASSQEHTGELFF.